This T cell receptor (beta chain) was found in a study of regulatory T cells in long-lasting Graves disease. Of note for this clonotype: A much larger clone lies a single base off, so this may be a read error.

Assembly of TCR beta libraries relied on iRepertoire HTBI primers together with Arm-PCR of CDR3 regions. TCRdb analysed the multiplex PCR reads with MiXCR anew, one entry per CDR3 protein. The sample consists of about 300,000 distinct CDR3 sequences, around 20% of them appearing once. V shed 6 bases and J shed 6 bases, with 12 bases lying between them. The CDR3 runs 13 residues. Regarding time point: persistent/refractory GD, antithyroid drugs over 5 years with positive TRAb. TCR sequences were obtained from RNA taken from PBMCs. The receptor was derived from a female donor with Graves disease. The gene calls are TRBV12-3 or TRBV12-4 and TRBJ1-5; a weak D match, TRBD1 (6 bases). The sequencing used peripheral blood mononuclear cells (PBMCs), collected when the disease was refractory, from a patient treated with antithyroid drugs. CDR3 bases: TGTGCCAGCAGGGCAGGGACAAGTCAGCCCCAGCATTTT. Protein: CASRAGTSQPQHF.